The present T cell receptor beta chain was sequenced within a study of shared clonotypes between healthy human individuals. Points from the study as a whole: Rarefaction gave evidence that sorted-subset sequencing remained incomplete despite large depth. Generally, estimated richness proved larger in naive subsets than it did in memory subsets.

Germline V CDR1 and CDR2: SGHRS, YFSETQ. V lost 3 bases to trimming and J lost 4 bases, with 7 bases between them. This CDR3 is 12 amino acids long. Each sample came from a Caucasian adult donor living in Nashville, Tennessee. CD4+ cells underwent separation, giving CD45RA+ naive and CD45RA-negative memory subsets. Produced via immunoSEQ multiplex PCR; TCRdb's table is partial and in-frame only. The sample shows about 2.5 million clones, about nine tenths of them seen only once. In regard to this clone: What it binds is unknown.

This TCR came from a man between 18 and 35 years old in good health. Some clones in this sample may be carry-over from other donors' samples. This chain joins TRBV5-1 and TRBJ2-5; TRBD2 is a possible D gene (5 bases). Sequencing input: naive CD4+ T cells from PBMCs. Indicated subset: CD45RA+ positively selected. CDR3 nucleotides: TGCGCCAGCAGCTGGGCGGGAGAGACCCAGTACTTC. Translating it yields CASSWAGETQYF.